This TCR beta chain was recorded in a study of T-cell memory formation after mild COVID-19. Findings and limits, study-wide: Clones contracting day 15 to 85 were balanced CD4/CD8; later expanders leaned CD4+. That cross-reactive memory joined was suggested by some responding clones appearing in pre-infection memory.

This clonotype has a handful of counts. Its antigen is unknown. The CDR3 loop spans 13 amino acids. Germline V gene data show CDR1 as SGHNT and CDR2 as YENEEA. V dropped 3 bases and J dropped 5 bases, with 11 bases sitting between them. TCRdb reanalysed the 5' RACE reads using MiXCR and keeps one entry per CDR3 protein. The sample lists approximately 210,000 distinct CDR3 sequences, around 27% occurring once. Sequenced sample: PBMCs or a T cell subset sorted from them (not recorded which). The chain has TRBV11-3 and TRBJ2-7; D gene unclear. This clonotype originated in an adult woman who had mild COVID-19 (a few samples of this study predate the infection). Cell type and time point are not known. The CDR3 sequence: CASSFRQIHEQYF. The CDR3 nucleotides are TGTGCCAGCAGCTTCCGTCAGATCCACGAGCAGTACTTC.